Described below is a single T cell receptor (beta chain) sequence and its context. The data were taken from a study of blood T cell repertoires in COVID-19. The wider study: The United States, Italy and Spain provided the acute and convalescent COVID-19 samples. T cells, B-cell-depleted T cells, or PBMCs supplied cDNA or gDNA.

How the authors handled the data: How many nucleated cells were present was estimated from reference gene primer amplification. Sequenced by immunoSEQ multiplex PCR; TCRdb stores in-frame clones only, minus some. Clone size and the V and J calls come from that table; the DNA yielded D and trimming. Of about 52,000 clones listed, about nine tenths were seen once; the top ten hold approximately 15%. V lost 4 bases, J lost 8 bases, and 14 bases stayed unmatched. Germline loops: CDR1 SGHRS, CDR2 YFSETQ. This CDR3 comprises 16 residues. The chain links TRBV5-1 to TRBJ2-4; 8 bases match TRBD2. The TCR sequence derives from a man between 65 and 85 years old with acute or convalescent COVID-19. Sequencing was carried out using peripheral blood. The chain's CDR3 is CASSPHLAGKGDIQYF. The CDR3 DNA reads TGCGCCAGCAGCCCCCATCTAGCGGGTAAGGGGGACATTCAGTACTTC.